The TCR beta chain described here comes from a study of T-cell memory formation after mild COVID-19. This clonotype was counted a few times. Its antigen is as yet unknown. Per the germline V gene, CDR1 is SGHRS and CDR2 is YFSETQ. The trim removed 7 bases at V and 6 bases at J, leaving 4 bases unmatched. This CDR3 has 12 residues. Whole-study findings and limits: Pre-infection memory harbored some responding clones, suggesting cross-reactive memory joined.

Barcoded TCR alpha and TCR beta cDNA libraries with UMIs came from 5'RACE using constant-segment primers. TCRdb fed the 5' RACE reads into MiXCR, producing one record per CDR3 protein. The table shows 210,000 or so distinct CDR3 sequences, with about a sixth occurring only once. The sequenced sample was PBMCs or a T cell subset sorted from them (not recorded which). The TCR sequence derives from an adult woman who had mild COVID-19 (a few samples of this study predate the infection). Cell type and time point are not known. This rearrangement joins TRBV5-1 to TRBJ2-7, with TRBD1 matching over 10 bases. CDR3 residues: CASFGDRGEQYF. The CDR3 region has the DNA TGCGCCAGCTTTGGGGACAGGGGCGAGCAGTACTTC.